The text below deals with one T cell receptor (beta chain). Produced via immunoSEQ multiplex PCR; TCRdb's table is partial and in-frame only. This sample has under 200,000 clones; more than 80% occur once, and the top ten carry 0.5% to 0.55%. Trimming removed 5 bases at V and 6 bases at J, with 11 bases between. Germline V gene sequence: CDR1 SGHVS, CDR2 FQNEAQ. This CDR3 contains 13 residues. The data stem from a study of blood T cell repertoires in COVID-19. The sample consisted of peripheral blood. The TCR was taken from a man aged 50 to 60 with acute or convalescent COVID-19. The rearrangement uses TRBV7-8 and TRBJ1-5; D remains unclear. The CDR3: CASSPDRIQPQHF. The CDR3 region has the DNA TGTGCCAGCAGCCCCGATAGAATTCAGCCCCAGCATTTT.